The clone carrying this T cell receptor beta chain was seen once. The authors ran the immunoSEQ assay, v3.0, at survey level. The method was immunoSEQ multiplex PCR; TCRdb's version includes in-frame clones alone and lacks a portion of them. The sample lists 20,000 to 30,000 clones, approximately 83% seen once, with around 15% in the top ten. This entry belongs to a study of long-term antiretroviral therapy in people with HIV. Germline-derived CDR1 and CDR2 are MNHNY and SVGAGI (reference sequence). The germline V and J ends were trimmed by 2 bases and 4 bases, with 11 bases remaining between them. The CDR3 runs to 14 residues.

The TCR sequence derives from a man aged 45-60 years with HIV. The chain combines TRBV6-6 with TRBJ1-2; D call uncertain. The sequenced sample was unsorted PBMCs, obtained 1.2 years after starting antiretroviral therapy. The CDR3 sequence is CASSYGASPYGYTF. The CDR3 DNA is TGTGCCAGCAGTTACGGAGCTAGCCCCTATGGCTACACCTTC.